The rows below give T cell receptor beta chains drawn from one sample of a study of cytomegalovirus exposure and HLA in healthy donors. Only in-frame clones appear in the TCRdb table, and some are missing; sequencing was by immunoSEQ multiplex PCR. The sample includes 82,000 or so clones, roughly a tenth of them seen just once. What was sequenced was PBMCs. These receptors were collected from a man aged 60-69 years in good health and CMV-seropositive. The CDR3 runs from the conserved cysteine through the conserved F or W. A D gene is named only where the DNA matches it firmly. Not every row has a clone size; where given, it reads once, few, many or a size class.

cdr3_nt | cdr3_aa | j_call | v_call | clone_size | d_call
TGTGCCAGCAGTTTATCTAGGGGGCAGGAAGGTGGCTACACCTTC | CASSLSRGQEGGYTF | TRBJ1-2 | TRBV27 | few | TRBD1
TGTGCCACCTATAGCGGGAGCGCAGATACGCAGTATTTT | CATYSGSADTQYF | TRBJ2-3 | TRBV10-3 | NA | TRBD2
TGTGCCAGCAGTGAAAGCGGGACAGGGATTGAAAAACTGTTTTTT | CASSESGTGIEKLFF | TRBJ1-4 | TRBV6-1 | few | TRBD1
TGTGCCAGCACCACCCCCGGAGATACGCAGTATTTT | CASTTPGDTQYF | TRBJ2-3 | TRBV28 | NA | NA
TGTGCCAGCAGTGCGACAGGGCCTCTATACGAGCAGTACTTT | CASSATGPLYEQYF | TRBJ2-7 | TRBV6-5 | few | TRBD1
TGTGCCAGCAGTTACTCGCAACTAGCGGGCAATGAGCAGTTCTTC | CASSYSQLAGNEQFF | TRBJ2-1 | TRBV6-5 | NA | TRBD2
TGTGCCAGCAGCTCGACACTCGGCTCTGGGGCCAACGTCCTGACTTTC | CASSSTLGSGANVLTF | TRBJ2-6 | TRBV7-6 | few | NA
TGTGCCTGGAGTGTACGACTATCCGAGCAGTACTTC | CAWSVRLSEQYF | TRBJ2-7 | TRBV30 | few | NA
TGTGCCAGCAGCGACGGGACAGGGCTCTTTTATTATAACTATGGCTACACCTTC | CASSDGTGLFYYNYGYTF | TRBJ1-2 | TRBV9 | few | TRBD1
TGCGCCAGCAGCTGGGGTCTACGACGGAATATCTACGAGGGGTACTTC | CASSWGLRRNIYEGYF | TRBJ2-7 | TRBV5-1 | few | NA
TGTGCCAGCAGTTTAATGGGACAGGGGAATTCACCCCTCCACTTT | CASSLMGQGNSPLHF | TRBJ1-6 | TRBV27 | NA | TRBD1
TGTGCCAGCAGCCAAGAAACGGGACTAGCGGATTTCTACGAGCAGTACTTC | CASSQETGLADFYEQYF | TRBJ2-7 | TRBV14 | few | TRBD2
TGTGCCAGCAGCCAGGGACTAGCGGGTTACATCTTCTACGAGCAGTACTTC | CASSQGLAGYIFYEQYF | TRBJ2-7 | TRBV7-9 | few | TRBD2
TGTGCCAGCTCACCACATGCGGATCGGGAGCAGTTCTTC | CASSPHADREQFF | TRBJ2-1 | TRBV18 | NA | NA
TGTGCCAGCACCCTGGGGGCTTTTTCAGGGGAGTACTTC | CASTLGAFSGEYF | TRBJ2-4 | TRBV6-1 | NA | NA
TGTGCCAGCAGCCAAGACTGGGGCTCACCCCTCCACTTT | CASSQDWGSPLHF | TRBJ1-6 | TRBV14 | NA | NA
TGTGCCAGCAGCTTAAGGCGGGGACAGGTGAACTATGGCTACACCTTC | CASSLRRGQVNYGYTF | TRBJ1-2 | TRBV7-2 | few | TRBD1
TGCGCCTGCTCGGGACTAGCGGGAGGAGGGCAGTACTTC | CACSGLAGGGQYF | TRBJ2-7 | TRBV4-1 | few | TRBD2
TGTGCCAGCAGTGACGGGACTAGCGGGTACAATGAGCAGTTCTTC | CASSDGTSGYNEQFF | TRBJ2-1 | TRBV2 | NA | TRBD2
TGCGCCAGCAGCTTAGCATCACCCGAGACCCAGTACTTC | CASSLASPETQYF | TRBJ2-5 | TRBV5-1 | few | NA
TGTGCCTGGAGGTTCACAGGAGCCAGGGAGACCCAGTACTTC | CAWRFTGARETQYF | TRBJ2-5 | TRBV30 | NA | NA
TGTGCCAGTAGTGCACGGGACAGCCGAAAAGAAAAACTGTTTTTT | CASSARDSRKEKLFF | TRBJ1-4 | TRBV19 | NA | TRBD1
TGTGCCAGCAGCTTGGAAGGGGCCACAGATACGCAGTATTTT | CASSLEGATDTQYF | TRBJ2-3 | TRBV5-8 | few | NA
TGTGCCAGCAGTAACTCGGGAAATCAGCCCCAGCATTTT | CASSNSGNQPQHF | TRBJ1-5 | TRBV6-1 | NA | NA
TGTGCCAGCAGTTTATCGTTTGGCGGGAGTCGGTACGAGCAGTACTTC | CASSLSFGGSRYEQYF | TRBJ2-7 | TRBV27 | NA | TRBD2
TGTGCCAGCAGCGCCCGTAGGACCATGGACAGGGGGCTTCGGGGCTACACCTTC | CASSARRTMDRGLRGYTF | TRBJ1-2 | TRBV9 | few | TRBD1